The clone carrying this TCR beta chain has a handful of counts. No antigen is known for it. This sample was included in a study of T cells in Graves' hyperthyroidism and ophthalmopathy. TCR beta CDR3 sequences were amplified from RNA transcripts. An initial round of RT-PCR targeting the TCR CDR3 relied on the HTBI primer set. TCRdb independently ran MiXCR on the multiplex PCR reads; one entry per CDR3 protein. The sample shows roughly 290,000 distinct CDR3 sequences, around 13% of them seen only once. Germline V lookup: CDR1 SNHLY, CDR2 FYNNEI. The CDR3 extends over 15 amino acids. The V segment lost 6 bases and the J segment 4 bases; nucleotides outside the gene matches: 9. Over 18 months, lack of ophthalmopathy progression marked Graves' hyperthyroidism as stable. Study-wide results and caveats: A median about 6.5 months before onset, the model predicted ophthalmopathy.

The sequencing sample was made of blood. This sequence originates from a woman between 40 and 50 years old with Graves' hyperthyroidism. The chain has TRBV2 and TRBJ2-7, with 10 bases matching TRBD2. Here the CDR3 DNA reads TGTGCCAGCAGGGAGGGGGCTAGCGGGAGTTACGAGCAGTACTTC. The encoded protein is CASREGASGSYEQYF.